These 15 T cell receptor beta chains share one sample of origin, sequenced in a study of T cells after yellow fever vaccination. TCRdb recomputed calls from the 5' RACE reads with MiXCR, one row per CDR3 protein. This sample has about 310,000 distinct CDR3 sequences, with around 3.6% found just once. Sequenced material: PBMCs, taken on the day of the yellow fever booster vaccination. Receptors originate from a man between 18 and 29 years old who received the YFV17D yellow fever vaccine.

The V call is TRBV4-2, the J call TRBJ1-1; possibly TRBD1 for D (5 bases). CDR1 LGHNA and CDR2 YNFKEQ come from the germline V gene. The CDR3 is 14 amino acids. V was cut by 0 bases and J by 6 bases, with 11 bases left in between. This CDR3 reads CASSQDQGQSEAFF. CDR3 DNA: TGTGCCAGCAGCCAAGATCAAGGACAATCTGAAGCTTTCTTT.

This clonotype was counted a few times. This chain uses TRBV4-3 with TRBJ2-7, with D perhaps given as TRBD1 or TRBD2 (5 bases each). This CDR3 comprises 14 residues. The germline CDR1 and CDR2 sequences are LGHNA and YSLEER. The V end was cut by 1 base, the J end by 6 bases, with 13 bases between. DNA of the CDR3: TGCGCCAGCAGCCAAGGGTGGAAGGGACCCGAGCAGTACTTC. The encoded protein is CASSQGWKGPEQYF.

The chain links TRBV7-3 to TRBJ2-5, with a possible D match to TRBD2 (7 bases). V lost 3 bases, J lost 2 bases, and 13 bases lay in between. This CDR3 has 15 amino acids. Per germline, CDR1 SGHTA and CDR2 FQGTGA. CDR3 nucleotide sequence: TGTGCCAGCAGCTTCCTCGGGGGGCCACAAGAGACCCAGTACTTC. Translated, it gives CASSFLGGPQETQYF.

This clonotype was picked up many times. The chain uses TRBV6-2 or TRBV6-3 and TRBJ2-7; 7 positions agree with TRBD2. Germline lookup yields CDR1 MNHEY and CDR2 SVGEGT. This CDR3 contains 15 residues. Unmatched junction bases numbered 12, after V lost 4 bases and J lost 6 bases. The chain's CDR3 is CASSSGGRPRGEQYV. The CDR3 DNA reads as TGTGCCAGCAGTTCGGGGGGTCGGCCTAGGGGCGAGCAGTACGTC.

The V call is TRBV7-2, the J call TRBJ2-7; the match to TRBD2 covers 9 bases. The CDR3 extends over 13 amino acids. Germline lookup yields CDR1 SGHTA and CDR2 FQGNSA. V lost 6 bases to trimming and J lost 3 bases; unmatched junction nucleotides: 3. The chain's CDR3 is CASRPTSGYEQYF. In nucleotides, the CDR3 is TGTGCCAGCAGACCGACTAGCGGCTACGAGCAGTACTTC.

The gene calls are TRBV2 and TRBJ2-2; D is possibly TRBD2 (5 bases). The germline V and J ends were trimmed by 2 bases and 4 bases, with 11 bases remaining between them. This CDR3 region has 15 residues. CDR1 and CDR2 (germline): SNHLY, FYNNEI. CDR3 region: CASSERGRGTGELFF. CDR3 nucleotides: TGTGCCAGCAGTGAACGGGGAAGAGGCACCGGGGAGCTGTTTTTT.

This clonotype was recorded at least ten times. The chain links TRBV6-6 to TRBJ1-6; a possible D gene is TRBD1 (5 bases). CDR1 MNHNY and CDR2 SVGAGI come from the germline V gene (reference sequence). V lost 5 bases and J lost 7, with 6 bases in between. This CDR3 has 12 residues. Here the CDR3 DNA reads TGTGCCAGCAGTCCAGGGAATTCACCCCTCCACTTT. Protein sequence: CASSPGNSPLHF.

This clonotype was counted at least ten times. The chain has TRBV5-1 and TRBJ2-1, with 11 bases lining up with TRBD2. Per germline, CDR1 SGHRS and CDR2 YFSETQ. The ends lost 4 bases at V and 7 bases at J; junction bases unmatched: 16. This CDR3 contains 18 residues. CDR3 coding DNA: TGCGCCAGCAGCCTCTCCCCGAGTAGCGGGGGGGCCTTGAATGAGCAGTTCTTC. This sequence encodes CASSLSPSSGGALNEQFF. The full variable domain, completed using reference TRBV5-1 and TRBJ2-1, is KAGVTQTPRYLIKTRGQQVTLSCSPISGHRSVSWYQQTPGQGLQFLFEYFSETQRNKGNFPGRFSGRQFSNSRSEMNVSTLELGDSALYLCASSLSPSSGGALNEQFFGPGTRLTVL.

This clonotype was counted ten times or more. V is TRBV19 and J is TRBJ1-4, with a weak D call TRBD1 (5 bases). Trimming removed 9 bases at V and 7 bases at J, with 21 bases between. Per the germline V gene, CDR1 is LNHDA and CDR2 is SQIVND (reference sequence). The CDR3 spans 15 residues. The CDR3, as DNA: TGTGCCAGCTCAGCCTCAGGGAAGGTTGGTGAAAAACTGTTTTTT. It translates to CASSASGKVGEKLFF. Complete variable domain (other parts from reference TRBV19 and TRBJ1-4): DGGITQSPKYLFRKEGQNVTLSCEQNLNHDAMYWYRQDPGQGLRLIYYSQIVNDFQKGDIAEGYSVSREKKESFPLTVTSAQKNPTAFYLCASSASGKVGEKLFFGSGTQLSVL.

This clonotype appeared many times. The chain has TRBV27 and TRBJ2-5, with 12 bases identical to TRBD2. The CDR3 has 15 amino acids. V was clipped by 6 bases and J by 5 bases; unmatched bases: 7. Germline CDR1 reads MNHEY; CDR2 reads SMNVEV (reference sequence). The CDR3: CASSATSGGMETQYF. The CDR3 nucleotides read TGTGCCAGCAGCGCAACTAGCGGGGGGATGGAGACCCAGTACTTC.

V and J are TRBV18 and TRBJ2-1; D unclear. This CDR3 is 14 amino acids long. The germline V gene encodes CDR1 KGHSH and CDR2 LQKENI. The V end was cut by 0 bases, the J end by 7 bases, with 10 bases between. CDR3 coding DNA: TGTGCCAGCTCACCACCGGTGGGAAGAAATGAGCAGTTCTTC. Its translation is CASSPPVGRNEQFF. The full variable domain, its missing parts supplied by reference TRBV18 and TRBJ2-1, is NAGVMQNPRHLVRRRGQEARLRCSPMKGHSHVYWYRQLPEEGLKFMVYLQKENIIDESGMPKERFSAEFPKEGPSILRIQQVVRGDSAAYFCASSPPVGRNEQFFGPGTRLTVL.

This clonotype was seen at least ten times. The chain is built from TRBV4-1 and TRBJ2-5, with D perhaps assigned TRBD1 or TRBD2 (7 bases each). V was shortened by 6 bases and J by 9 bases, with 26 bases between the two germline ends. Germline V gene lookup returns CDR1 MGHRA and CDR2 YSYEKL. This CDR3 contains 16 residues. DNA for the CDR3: TGCGCCAGCAGTCCTAACCCGGGACTACCCACAGGGGCCCAGTACTTC. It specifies CASSPNPGLPTGAQYF.

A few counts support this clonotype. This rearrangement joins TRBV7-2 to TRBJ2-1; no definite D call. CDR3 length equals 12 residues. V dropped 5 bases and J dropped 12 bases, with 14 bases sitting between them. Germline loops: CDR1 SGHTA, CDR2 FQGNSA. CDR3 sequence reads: CASSEPQIGQFF. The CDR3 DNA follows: TGTGCCAGCAGCGAACCCCAGATCGGGCAGTTCTTC.

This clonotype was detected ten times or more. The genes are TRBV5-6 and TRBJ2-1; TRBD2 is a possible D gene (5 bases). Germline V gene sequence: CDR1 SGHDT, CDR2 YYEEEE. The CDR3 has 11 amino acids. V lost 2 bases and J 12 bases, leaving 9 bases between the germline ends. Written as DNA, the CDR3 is TGTGCCAGCAGCTTAGGCGGGCGGCAGTTCTTC. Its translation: CASSLGGRQFF. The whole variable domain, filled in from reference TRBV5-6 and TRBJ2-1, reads DAGVTQSPTHLIKTRGQQVTLRCSPKSGHDTVSWYQQALGQGPQFIFQYYEEEERQRGNFPDRFSGHQFPNYSSELNVNALLLGDSALYLCASSLGGRQFFGPGTRLTVL.

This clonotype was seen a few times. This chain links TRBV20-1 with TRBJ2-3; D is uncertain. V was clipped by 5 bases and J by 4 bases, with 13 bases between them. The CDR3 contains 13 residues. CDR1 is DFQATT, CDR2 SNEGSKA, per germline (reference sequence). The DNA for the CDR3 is TGCAGTGCTGGTGGATCAGGCCCAGATACGCAGTATTTT. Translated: CSAGGSGPDTQYF.